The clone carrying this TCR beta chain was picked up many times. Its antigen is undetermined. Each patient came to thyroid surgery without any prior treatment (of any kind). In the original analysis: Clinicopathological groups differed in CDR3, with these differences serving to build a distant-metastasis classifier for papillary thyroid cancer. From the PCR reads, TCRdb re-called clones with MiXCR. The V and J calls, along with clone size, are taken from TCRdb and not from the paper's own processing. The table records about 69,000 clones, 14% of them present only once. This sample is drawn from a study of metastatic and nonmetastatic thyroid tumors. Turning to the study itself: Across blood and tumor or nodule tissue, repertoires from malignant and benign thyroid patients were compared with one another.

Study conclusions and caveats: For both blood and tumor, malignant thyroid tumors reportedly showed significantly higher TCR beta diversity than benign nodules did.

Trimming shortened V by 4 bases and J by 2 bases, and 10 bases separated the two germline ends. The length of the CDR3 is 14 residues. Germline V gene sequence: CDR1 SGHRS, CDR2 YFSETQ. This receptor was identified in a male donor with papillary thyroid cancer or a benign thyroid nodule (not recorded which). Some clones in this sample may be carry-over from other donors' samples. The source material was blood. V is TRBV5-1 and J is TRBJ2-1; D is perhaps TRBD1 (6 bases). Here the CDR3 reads CASSADRTYNEQFF. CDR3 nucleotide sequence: TGCGCCAGCAGCGCGGACAGAACCTACAATGAGCAGTTCTTC.